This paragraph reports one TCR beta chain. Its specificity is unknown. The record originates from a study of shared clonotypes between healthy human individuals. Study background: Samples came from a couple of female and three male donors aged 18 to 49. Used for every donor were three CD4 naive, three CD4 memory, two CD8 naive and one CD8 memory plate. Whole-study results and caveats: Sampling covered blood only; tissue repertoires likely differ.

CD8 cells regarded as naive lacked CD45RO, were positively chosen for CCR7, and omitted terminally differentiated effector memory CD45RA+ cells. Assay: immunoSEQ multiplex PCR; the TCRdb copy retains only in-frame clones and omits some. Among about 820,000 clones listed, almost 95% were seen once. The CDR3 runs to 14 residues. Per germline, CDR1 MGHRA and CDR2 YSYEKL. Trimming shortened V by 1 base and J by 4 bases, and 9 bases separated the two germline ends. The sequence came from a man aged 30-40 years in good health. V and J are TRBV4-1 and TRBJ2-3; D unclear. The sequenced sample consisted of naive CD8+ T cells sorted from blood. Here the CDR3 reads CASSQGLGADTQYF. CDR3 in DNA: TGCGCCAGCAGCCAAGGGTTGGGCGCAGATACGCAGTATTTT.